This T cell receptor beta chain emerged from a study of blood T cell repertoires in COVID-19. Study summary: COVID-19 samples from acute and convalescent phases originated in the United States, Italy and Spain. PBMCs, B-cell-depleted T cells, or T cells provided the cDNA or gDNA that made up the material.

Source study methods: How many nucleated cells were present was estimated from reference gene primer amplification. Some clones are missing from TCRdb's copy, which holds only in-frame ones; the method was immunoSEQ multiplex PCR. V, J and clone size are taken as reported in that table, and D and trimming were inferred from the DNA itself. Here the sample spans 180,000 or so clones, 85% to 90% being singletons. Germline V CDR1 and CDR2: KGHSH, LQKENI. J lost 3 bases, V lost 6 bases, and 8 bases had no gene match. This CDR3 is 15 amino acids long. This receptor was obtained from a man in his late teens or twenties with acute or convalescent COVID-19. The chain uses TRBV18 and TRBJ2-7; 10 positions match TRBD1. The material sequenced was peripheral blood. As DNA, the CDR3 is TGTGCCAGCTCGCCCAGACAGGGGGCTATCTACGAGCAGTACTTC. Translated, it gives CASSPRQGAIYEQYF.